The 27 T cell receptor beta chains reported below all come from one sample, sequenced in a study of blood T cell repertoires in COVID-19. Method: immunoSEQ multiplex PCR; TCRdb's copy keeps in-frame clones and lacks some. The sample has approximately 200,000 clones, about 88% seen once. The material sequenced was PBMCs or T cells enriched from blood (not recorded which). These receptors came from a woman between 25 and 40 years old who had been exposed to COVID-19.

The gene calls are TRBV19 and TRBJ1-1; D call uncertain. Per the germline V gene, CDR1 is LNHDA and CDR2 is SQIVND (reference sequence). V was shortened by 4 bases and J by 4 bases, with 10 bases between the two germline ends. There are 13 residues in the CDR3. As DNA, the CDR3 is TGTGCCAGTAGTACCCCTTCGGGCACTGAAGCTTTCTTT. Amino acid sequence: CASSTPSGTEAFF.

Here the CDR3 reads CASRGQSGTEAFF. Written as DNA, the CDR3 is TGTGCCAGCAGGGGACAGTCGGGCACTGAAGCTTTCTTT. J is TRBJ1-1 and V is TRBV6-5; 7 positions match TRBD1. Per the germline V gene, CDR1 is MNHEY and CDR2 is SVGAGI. The CDR3 runs to 13 residues. After removal of 6 bases from V and 4 bases from J, the junction contained 5 bases not matched to a gene.

CDR3 DNA sequence: TGCAGTGCTAGTGGGGGGGACAGCACAGATACGCAGTATTTT. It translates to CSASGGDSTDTQYF. This chain joins TRBV20-1 and TRBJ2-3; TRBD2 aligns across 7 bases. CDR1 is DFQATT, CDR2 SNEGSKA, per germline (reference sequence). CDR3 length equals 14 residues. J lost 0 bases, V lost 3 bases, and 3 bases had no gene match.

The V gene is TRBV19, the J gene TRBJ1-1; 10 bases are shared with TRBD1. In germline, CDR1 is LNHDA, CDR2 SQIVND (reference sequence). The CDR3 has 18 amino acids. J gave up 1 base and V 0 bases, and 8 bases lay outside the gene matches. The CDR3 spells CASSIDRTGGRGNTEAFF. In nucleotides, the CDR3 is TGTGCCAGTAGTATAGACCGGACAGGGGGAAGGGGGAACACTGAAGCTTTCTTT.

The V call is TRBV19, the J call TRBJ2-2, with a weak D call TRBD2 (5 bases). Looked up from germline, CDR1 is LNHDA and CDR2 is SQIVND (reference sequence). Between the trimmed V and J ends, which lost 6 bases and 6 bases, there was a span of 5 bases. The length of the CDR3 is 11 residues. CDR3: CASRRAGELFF. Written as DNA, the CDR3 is TGTGCCAGTAGGAGGGCCGGGGAGCTGTTTTTT.

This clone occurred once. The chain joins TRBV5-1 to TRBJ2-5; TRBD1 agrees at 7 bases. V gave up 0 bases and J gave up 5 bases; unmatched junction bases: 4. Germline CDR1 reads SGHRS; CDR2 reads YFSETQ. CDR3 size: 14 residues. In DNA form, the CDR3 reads TGCGCCAGCAGCTTGGCCTTGACAGGGGAGACCCAGTACTTC. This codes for CASSLALTGETQYF.

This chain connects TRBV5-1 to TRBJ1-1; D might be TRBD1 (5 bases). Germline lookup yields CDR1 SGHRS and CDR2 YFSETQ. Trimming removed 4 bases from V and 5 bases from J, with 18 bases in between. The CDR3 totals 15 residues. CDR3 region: CASSGVAMRGTEAFF. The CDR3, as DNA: TGCGCCAGCAGCGGGGTGGCAATGCGGGGGACTGAAGCTTTCTTT.

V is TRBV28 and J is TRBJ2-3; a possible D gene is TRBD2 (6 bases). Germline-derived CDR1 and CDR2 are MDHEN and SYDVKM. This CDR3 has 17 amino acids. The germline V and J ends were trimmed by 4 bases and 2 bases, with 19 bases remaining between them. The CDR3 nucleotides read TGTGCCAGCAGTTACGTCGGGGGTCTCCTCCTCACAGATACGCAGTATTTT. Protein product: CASSYVGGLLLTDTQYF. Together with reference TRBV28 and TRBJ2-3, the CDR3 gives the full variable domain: DVKVTQSSRYLVKRTGEKVFLECVQDMDHENMFWYRQDPGLGLRLIYFSYDVKMKEKGDIPEGYSVSREKKERFSLILESASTNQTSMYLCASSYVGGLLLTDTQYFGPGTRLTVL.

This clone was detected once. CDR3 DNA sequence: TGTGCCAGCTCACGACGCTCGGGGTTTGAAAAACTGTTTTTT. This codes for CASSRRSGFEKLFF. The chain employs TRBV18 and TRBJ1-4; no clear D gene. Germline V gene sequence: CDR1 KGHSH, CDR2 LQKENI. The CDR3 sequence is 14 residues long. V was shortened by 4 bases and J by 7 bases, with 13 bases between the two germline ends.

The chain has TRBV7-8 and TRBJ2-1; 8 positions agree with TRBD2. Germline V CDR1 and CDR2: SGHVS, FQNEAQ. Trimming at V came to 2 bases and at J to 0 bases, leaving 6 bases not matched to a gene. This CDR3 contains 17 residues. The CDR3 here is CASSLKRGPSSYNEQFF. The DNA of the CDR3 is TGTGCCAGCAGCTTAAAGCGGGGGCCTAGCTCCTACAATGAGCAGTTCTTC.

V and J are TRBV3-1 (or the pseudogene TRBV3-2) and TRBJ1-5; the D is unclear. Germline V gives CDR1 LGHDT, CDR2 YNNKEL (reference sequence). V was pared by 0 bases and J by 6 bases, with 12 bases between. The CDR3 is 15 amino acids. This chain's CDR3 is CASSQDLSGRQPQHF. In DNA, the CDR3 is TGTGCCAGCAGCCAAGATCTGTCAGGTCGTCAGCCCCAGCATTTT.

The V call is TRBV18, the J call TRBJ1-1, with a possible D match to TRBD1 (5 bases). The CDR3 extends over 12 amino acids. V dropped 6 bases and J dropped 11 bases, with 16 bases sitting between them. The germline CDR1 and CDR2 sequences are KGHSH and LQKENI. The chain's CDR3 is CASSPTGDKAFF. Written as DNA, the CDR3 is TGTGCCAGCTCGCCGACGGGGGATAAGGCTTTCTTT.

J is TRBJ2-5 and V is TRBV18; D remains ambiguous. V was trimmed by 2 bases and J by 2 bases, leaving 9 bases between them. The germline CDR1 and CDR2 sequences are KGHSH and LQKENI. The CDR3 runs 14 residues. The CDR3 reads CASSPVSTQETQYF. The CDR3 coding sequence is TGTGCCAGCTCACCAGTGTCTACTCAAGAGACCCAGTACTTC.

The CDR3 region is CASSPRTGGPADTEAFF. As DNA, the CDR3 is TGTGCCAGTAGTCCCCGGACAGGGGGACCCGCGGACACTGAAGCTTTCTTT. This chain joins TRBV19 and TRBJ1-1; 10 nucleotides align to TRBD1. The CDR3 totals 17 residues. The germline V gene has CDR1 LNHDA and CDR2 SQIVND (reference sequence). V was pared by 5 bases and J by 3 bases, with 12 bases of the junction left unmatched. Using reference TRBV19 and TRBJ1-1 for the parts outside the CDR3, the full variable domain is DGGITQSPKYLFRKEGQNVTLSCEQNLNHDAMYWYRQDPGQGLRLIYYSQIVNDFQKGDIAEGYSVSREKKESFPLTVTSAQKNPTAFYLCASSPRTGGPADTEAFFGQGTRLTVV.

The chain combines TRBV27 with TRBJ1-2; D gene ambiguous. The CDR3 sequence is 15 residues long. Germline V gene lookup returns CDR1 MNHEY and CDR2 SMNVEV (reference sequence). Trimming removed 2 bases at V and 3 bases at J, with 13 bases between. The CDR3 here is CASSLVGGWDYGYTF. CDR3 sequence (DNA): TGTGCCAGCAGTTTAGTCGGAGGGTGGGACTATGGCTACACCTTC.

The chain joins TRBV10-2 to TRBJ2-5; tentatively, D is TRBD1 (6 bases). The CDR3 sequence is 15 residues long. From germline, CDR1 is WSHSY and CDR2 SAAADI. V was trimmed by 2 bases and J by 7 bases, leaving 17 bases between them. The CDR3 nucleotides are TGCGCCAGCAGTGAGCCCCTAGGACAGTCTGGGACCCAGTACTTC. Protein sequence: CASSEPLGQSGTQYF.

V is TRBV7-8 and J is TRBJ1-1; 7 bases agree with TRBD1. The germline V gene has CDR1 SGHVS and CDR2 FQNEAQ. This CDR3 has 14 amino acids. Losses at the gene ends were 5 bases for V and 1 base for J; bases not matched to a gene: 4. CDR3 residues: CASSAGTANTEAFF. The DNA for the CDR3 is TGTGCCAGCAGCGCGGGGACAGCGAACACTGAAGCTTTCTTT.

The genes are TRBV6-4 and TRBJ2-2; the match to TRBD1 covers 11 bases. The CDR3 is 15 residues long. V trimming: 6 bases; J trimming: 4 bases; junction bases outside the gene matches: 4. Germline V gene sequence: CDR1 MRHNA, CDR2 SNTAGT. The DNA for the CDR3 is TGTGCCAGCAGCCCCGGGACAGGGGGCACCGGGGAGCTGTTTTTT. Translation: CASSPGTGGTGELFF.

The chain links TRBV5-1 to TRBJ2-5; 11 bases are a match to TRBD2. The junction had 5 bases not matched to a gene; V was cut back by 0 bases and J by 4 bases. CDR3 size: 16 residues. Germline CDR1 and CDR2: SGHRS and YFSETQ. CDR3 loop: CASSLVSGGAGETQYF. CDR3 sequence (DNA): TGCGCCAGCAGCTTGGTTAGCGGGGGGGCCGGAGAGACCCAGTACTTC. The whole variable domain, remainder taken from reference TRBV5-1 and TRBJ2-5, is KAGVTQTPRYLIKTRGQQVTLSCSPISGHRSVSWYQQTPGQGLQFLFEYFSETQRNKGNFPGRFSGRQFSNSRSEMNVSTLELGDSALYLCASSLVSGGAGETQYFGPGTRLLVL.

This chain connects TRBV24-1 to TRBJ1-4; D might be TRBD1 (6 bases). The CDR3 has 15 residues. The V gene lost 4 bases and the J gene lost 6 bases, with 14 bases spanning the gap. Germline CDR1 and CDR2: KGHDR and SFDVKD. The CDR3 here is CATSETTGPHEKLFF. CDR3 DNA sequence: TGTGCCACCAGTGAAACGACAGGACCCCATGAAAAACTGTTTTTT.

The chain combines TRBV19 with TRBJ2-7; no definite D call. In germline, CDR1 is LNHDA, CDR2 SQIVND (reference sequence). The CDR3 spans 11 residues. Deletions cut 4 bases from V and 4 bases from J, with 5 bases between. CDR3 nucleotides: TGTGCCAGTAGTAACCGGTACGAGCAGTACTTC. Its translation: CASSNRYEQYF.

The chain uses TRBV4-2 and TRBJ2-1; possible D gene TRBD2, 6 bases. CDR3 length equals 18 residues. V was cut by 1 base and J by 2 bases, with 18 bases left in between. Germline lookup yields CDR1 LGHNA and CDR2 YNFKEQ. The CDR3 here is CASSQGPTRDFAYNEQFF. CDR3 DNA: TGTGCCAGCAGCCAAGGCCCAACCCGGGACTTCGCCTACAATGAGCAGTTCTTC.

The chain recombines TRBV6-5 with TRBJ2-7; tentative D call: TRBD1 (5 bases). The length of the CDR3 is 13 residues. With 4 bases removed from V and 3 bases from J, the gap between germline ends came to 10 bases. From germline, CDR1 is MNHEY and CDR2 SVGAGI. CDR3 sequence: CASSSGILYEQYF. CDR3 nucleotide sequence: TGTGCCAGCAGTTCAGGGATCCTCTACGAGCAGTACTTC.

The DNA for the CDR3 is TGTGCCAGTAGTACCAGTATTAATCAGCCCCAGCATTTT. Its translation: CASSTSINQPQHF. J is TRBJ1-5 and V is TRBV19; no clear D gene. Per germline, CDR1 LNHDA and CDR2 SQIVND (reference sequence). This CDR3 spans 13 amino acids. V lost 4 bases to trimming and J lost 4 bases, with 8 bases between them.

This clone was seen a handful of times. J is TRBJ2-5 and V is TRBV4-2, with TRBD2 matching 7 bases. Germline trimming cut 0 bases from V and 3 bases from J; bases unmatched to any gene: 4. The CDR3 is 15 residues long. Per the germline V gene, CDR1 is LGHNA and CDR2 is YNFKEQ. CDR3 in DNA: TGTGCCAGCAGCCAAGATTGGCTAGCGGAAGAGACCCAGTACTTC. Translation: CASSQDWLAEETQYF.

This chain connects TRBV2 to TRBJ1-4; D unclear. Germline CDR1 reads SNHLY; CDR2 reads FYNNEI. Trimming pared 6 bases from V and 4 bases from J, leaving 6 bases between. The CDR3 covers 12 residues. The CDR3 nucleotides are TGTGCCAGCAGGGAACTTAATGAAAAACTGTTTTTT. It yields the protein CASRELNEKLFF.

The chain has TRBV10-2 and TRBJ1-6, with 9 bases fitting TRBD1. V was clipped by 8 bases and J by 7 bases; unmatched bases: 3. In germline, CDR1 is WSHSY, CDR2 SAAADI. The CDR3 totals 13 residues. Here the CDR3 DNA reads TGCGCCAGCTTCGGACAGGGGAATTCACCCCTCCACTTT. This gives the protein CASFGQGNSPLHF.